The rows below give T cell receptor beta chains drawn from one sample of a study of identical twins. TCRdb ran MiXCR on the 5' RACE reads and lists one entry per CDR3 protein. The sample records about 280,000 distinct CDR3 sequences, 6.5% to 9.5% being singletons. These same records also appear under a second study, on yellow fever vaccine responses in identical twins.

The material sequenced was memory (CD45RO+) T cells sorted from blood. These receptors all stem from a woman aged 18-29 years in good health. Each CDR3 is given with its conserved first and last residue. D genes are given only for firm matches. Clone size is shown for a subset of rows, as once, few, many or a class of expanded clone.

>TRBV5-5|TRBD1|TRBJ1-2|few
CASSFGQGDGYTF
TGTGCCAGCAGCTTCGGACAGGGTGATGGCTACACCTTC
>TRBV19|NA|TRBJ2-7|few
CASSNTGTFPYEQYF
TGTGCCAGTAGTAATACCGGGACATTTCCCTACGAGCAGTACTTC
>TRBV5-1|NA|TRBJ1-1|NA
CASSLYGRGNTEAFF
TGCGCCAGCAGCTTGTATGGCAGGGGGAACACTGAAGCTTTCTTT
>TRBV19|TRBD1|TRBJ2-4|few
CATSPGQIKAKNIQYF
TGTGCCACTTCACCGGGACAGATAAAAGCCAAAAACATTCAGTACTTC
>TRBV12-3/TRBV12-4|TRBD1|TRBJ1-2|many
CASSRQGYYGYTF
TGTGCCAGCAGTCGACAGGGGTACTATGGCTACACCTTC
>TRBV5-1|NA|TRBJ2-1|few
CASSLEFSYNEQFF
TGCGCCAGCAGCTTGGAGTTTTCCTACAATGAGCAGTTCTTC
>TRBV20-1|TRBD1|TRBJ2-1|once
CCARDQTGGNTYNEQFF
TGCTGTGCTAGGGATCAGACAGGGGGCAATACCTACAATGAGCAGTTCTTC
>TRBV2|NA|TRBJ2-2|many
CASSEGRAGELFF
TGTGCCAGCAGTGAAGGTCGTGCCGGGGAGCTGTTTTTT
>TRBV20-1|NA|TRBJ2-1|NA
CSARIHNEQFF
TGCAGTGCTAGAATCCACAATGAGCAGTTCTTC
>TRBV13|NA|TRBJ2-6|NA
CASSPGPGWGDSGANVLTF
TGTGCCAGCAGCCCGGGACCAGGGTGGGGCGACTCTGGGGCCAACGTCCTGACTTTC
>TRBV6-2/TRBV6-3|NA|TRBJ1-6|NA
CASSYGGGGSPLHF
TGTGCCAGCAGTTACGGGGGAGGGGGTTCACCCCTCCACTTT
>TRBV5-1|NA|TRBJ2-7|many
CASSQDTIYSYEQYF
TGCGCCAGCAGCCAGGACACAATCTACTCCTACGAGCAGTACTTC
>TRBV11-2|NA|TRBJ1-1|few
CASSLGVTNTEAFF
TGTGCCAGCAGCTTAGGGGTGACGAACACTGAAGCTTTCTTT
>TRBV5-1|TRBD2|TRBJ2-2|NA
CASGPSGASGELFF
TGCGCCAGCGGCCCCAGCGGGGCGAGCGGGGAGCTGTTTTTT
>TRBV29-1|NA|TRBJ1-5|many
CSVVAGGNSNQPQHF
TGCAGCGTTGTGGCGGGGGGAAATAGCAATCAGCCCCAGCATTTT
>TRBV20-1|NA|TRBJ2-1|many
CSGNDGSTYNEQFF
TGCAGTGGAAACGACGGGAGTACCTACAATGAGCAGTTCTTC
>TRBV7-9|TRBD2|TRBJ2-3|many
CASSSILVLAGPSTQYF
TGTGCCAGCAGCAGTATCTTGGTCCTAGCGGGGCCCAGTACGCAGTATTTT
>TRBV11-3|NA|TRBJ2-5|few
CASSLDRQETQYF
TGTGCCAGCAGCTTAGACAGACAAGAGACCCAGTACTTC
>TRBV7-2|NA|TRBJ2-1|NA
CASSLVDNAGNEQFF
TGTGCCAGCAGCTTAGTGGACAACGCGGGCAATGAGCAGTTCTTC
>TRBV20-1|TRBD2|TRBJ2-3|many
CSARDPAGVADTQYF
TGCAGTGCTAGAGATCCAGCGGGGGTGGCAGATACGCAGTATTTT
>TRBV10-2|NA|TRBJ2-3|many
CASSEGDTQYF
TGCGCCAGCAGTGAAGGAGATACGCAGTATTTT
>TRBV10-3|NA|TRBJ2-7|few
CAISDTQGGEQYF
TGTGCCATCAGCGACACACAGGGGGGGGAGCAGTACTTC
>TRBV5-1|TRBD2|TRBJ2-1|many
CASLIGSGGRGEQFF
TGCGCCAGTCTCATAGGGAGCGGGGGTAGGGGCGAGCAGTTCTTC
>TRBV2|TRBD2|TRBJ2-1|NA
CASVAGGYYNEQFF
TGTGCCAGTGTAGCGGGAGGGTACTACAATGAGCAGTTCTTC
>TRBV4-2|NA|TRBJ1-1|many
CASSLQPGNTEAFF
TGTGCCAGCAGCCTTCAGCCGGGGAACACTGAAGCTTTCTTT
>TRBV18|NA|TRBJ2-3|NA
CASSADGFTDTQYF
TGTGCCAGCTCCGCGGACGGATTCACAGATACGCAGTATTTT
>TRBV7-2|NA|TRBJ2-2|many
CASSLDWGNGELFF
TGTGCCAGCAGCTTAGATTGGGGGAATGGGGAGCTGTTTTTT
>TRBV5-1|TRBD2|TRBJ2-5|NA
CASSLNGQRGGQETQYF
TGCGCCAGCAGCTTGAATGGCCAGCGGGGGGGCCAGGAGACCCAGTACTTC